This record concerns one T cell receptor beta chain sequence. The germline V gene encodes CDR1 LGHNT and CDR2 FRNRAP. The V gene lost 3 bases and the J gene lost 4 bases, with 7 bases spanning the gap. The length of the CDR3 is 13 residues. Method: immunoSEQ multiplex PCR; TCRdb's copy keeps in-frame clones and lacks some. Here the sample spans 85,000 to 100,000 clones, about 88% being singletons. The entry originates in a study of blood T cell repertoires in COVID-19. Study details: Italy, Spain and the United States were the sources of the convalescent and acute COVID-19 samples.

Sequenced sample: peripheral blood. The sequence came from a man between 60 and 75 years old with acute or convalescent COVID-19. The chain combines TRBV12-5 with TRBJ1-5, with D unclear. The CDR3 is CASGFGGNQPQHF. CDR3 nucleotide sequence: TGTGCTAGTGGTTTCGGAGGGAATCAGCCCCAGCATTTT.